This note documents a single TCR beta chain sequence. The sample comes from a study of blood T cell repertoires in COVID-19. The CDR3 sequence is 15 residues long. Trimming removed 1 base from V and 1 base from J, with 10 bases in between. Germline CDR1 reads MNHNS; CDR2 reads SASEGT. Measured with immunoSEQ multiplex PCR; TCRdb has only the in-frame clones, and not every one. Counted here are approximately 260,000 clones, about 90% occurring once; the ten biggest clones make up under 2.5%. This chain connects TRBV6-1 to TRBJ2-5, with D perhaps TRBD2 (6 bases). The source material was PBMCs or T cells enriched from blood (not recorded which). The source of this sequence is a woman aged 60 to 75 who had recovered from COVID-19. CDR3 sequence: CASSEVWGVQETQYF. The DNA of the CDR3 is TGTGCCAGCAGTGAAGTTTGGGGGGTCCAAGAGACCCAGTACTTC.